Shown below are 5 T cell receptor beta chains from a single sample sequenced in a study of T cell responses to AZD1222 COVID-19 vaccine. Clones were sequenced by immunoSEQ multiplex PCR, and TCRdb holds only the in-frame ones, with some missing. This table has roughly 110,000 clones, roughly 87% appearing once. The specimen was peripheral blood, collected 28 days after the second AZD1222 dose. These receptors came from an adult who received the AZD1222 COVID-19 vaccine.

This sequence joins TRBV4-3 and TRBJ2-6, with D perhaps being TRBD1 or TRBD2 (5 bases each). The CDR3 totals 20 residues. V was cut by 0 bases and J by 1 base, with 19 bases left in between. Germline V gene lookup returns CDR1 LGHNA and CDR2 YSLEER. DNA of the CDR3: TGCGCCAGCAGCCAAGATCCCCCCCGGGGCTGGGGATCTGGGGCCAACGTCCTGACTTTC. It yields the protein CASSQDPPRGWGSGANVLTF.

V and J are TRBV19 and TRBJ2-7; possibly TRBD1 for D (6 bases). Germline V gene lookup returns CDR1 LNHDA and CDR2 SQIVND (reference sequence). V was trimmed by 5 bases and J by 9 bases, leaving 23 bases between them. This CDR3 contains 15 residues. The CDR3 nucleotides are TGTGCCAGTAGTCTTGTGGGGGCGCAGGGCGCTGCGCAGTACTTC. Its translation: CASSLVGAQGAAQYF.

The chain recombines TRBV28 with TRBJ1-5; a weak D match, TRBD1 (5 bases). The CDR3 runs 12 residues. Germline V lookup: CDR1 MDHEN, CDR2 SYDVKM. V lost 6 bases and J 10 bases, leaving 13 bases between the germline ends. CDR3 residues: CASRPLGEPQHF. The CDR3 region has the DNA TGTGCCAGCAGGCCTCTAGGGGAACCCCAGCATTTT.

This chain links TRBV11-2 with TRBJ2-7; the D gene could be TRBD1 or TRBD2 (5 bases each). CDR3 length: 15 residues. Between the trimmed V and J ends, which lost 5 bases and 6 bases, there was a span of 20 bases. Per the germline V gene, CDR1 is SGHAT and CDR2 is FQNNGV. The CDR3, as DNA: TGTGCCAGCAGCCCGTATGAAGGGGAGAAAACCGAGCAGTACTTC. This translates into CASSPYEGEKTEQYF.

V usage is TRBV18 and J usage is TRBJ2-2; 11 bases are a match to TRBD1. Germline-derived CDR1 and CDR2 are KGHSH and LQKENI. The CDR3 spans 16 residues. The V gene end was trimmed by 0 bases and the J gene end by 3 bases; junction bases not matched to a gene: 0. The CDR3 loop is CASSPPGQGDTGELFF. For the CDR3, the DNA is TGTGCCAGCTCACCACCGGGACAGGGGGACACCGGGGAGCTGTTTTTT.